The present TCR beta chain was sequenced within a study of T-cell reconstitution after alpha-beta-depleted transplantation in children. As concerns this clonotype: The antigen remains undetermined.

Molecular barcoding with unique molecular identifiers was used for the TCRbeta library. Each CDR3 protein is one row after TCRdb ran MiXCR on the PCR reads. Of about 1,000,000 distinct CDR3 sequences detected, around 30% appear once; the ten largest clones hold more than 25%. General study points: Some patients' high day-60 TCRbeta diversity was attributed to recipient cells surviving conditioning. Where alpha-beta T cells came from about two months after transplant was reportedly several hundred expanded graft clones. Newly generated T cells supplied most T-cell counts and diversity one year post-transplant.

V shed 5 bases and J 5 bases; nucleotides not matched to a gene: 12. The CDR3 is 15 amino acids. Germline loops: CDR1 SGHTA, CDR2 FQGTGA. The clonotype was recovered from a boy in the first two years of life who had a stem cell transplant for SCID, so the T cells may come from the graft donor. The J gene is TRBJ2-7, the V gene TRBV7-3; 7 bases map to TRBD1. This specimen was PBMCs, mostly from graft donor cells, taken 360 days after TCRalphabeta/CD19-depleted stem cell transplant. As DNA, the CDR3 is TGTGCCAGCAGCCATCGCGGACAGGTTGGTGACGAGCAGTACTTC. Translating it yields CASSHRGQVGDEQYF.